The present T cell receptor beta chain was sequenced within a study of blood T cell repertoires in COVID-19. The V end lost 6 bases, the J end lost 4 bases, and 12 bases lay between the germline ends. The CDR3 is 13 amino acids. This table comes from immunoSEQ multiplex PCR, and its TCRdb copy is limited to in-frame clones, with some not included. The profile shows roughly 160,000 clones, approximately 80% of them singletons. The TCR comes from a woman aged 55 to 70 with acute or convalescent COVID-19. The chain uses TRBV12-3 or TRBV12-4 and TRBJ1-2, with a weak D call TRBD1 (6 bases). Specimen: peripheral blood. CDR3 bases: TGTGCCAGCAGGAACAGGGCAGTCTATGGCTACACCTTC. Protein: CASRNRAVYGYTF.